Listed below are T cell receptor beta chains from one sample, sequenced in a study of type 1 regulatory T cells. Their antigens are not known. TCRdb recomputed calls from the reads with MiXCR, one row per CDR3 protein. The data hold tens of thousands of distinct CDR3 sequences, with about a fifth observed a single time. Sequenced: cultured type 1 regulatory T (Tr1) cells, either the whole culture or a sorted fraction (not recorded which). The receptors were sampled from a human donor in good health. Both conserved end residues are part of each CDR3. The D gene is left open where the match is weak. Size values are once, few and many counts, or a class for expanded clones, and some rows have none.

V: TRBV7-2
D: -
size: few
J: TRBJ2-1
DNA: TGTGCCAGCAGCTTAGGTCAGGGGGGAGGTTTCAATGAGCAGTTCTTC
CDR3: CASSLGQGGGFNEQFF

V: TRBV28
D: TRBD2
size: few
J: TRBJ2-5
DNA: TGTGCCAGCAGTTACCTCCTAGCGGAAGAGACCCAGTACTTC
CDR3: CASSYLLAEETQYF

V: TRBV5-1
D: -
size: many
J: TRBJ2-1
DNA: TGCGCCAGCGGTAGCGTAGGGCCGCGGAATGAGCAGTTCTTC
CDR3: CASGSVGPRNEQFF

V: TRBV10-3
D: -
size: few
J: TRBJ1-1
DNA: TGTGCCATCAGTGGACTGGGGGGCGAAACTGAAGCTTTCTTT
CDR3: CAISGLGGETEAFF

V: TRBV15
D: -
size: few
J: TRBJ2-7
DNA: TGTGCCACCAGCAGAGACTTTCTCCTAGGCGAGCAGTACTTC
CDR3: CATSRDFLLGEQYF

V: TRBV9
D: -
size: -
J: TRBJ2-7
DNA: TGTGCCAGCAGCACAAGACCCGACAGAAACAACGAGCAGTACTTC
CDR3: CASSTRPDRNNEQYF

V: TRBV27
D: -
size: -
J: TRBJ2-2
DNA: TGTGCCAGCAAAACGACGGTGAGGGCCGGGGAGCTGTTTTTT
CDR3: CASKTTVRAGELFF

V: TRBV20-1
D: -
size: -
J: TRBJ1-1
DNA: TGCAGTGATGGGTGGAAGAAGAACACTGAAGCTTTCTTT
CDR3: CSDGWKKNTEAFF

V: TRBV5-1
D: TRBD1
size: -
J: TRBJ1-6
DNA: TGCGCCAGCAGCTTGTCTAGCCGGGGACAGGTGAATTCACCCCTCCACTTT
CDR3: CASSLSSRGQVNSPLHF

V: TRBV5-6
D: TRBD2
size: -
J: TRBJ2-1
DNA: TGTGCCAGCAGCTTGAGAGCGGGGAATGAGCAGTTCTTC
CDR3: CASSLRAGNEQFF

V: TRBV4-2
D: -
size: many
J: TRBJ1-4
DNA: TGTGCCAGCAGCCAAGTAGAAAGGGTGGAAAAACTGTTTTTT
CDR3: CASSQVERVEKLFF

V: TRBV27
D: TRBD2
size: -
J: TRBJ2-5
DNA: TGTGCCAGCAGTTTGTCAGCGGGAGTCGGGGGCGAGACCCAGTACTTC
CDR3: CASSLSAGVGGETQYF

V: TRBV7-9
D: -
size: few
J: TRBJ1-6
DNA: TGTGCCAGCAGCTTAGGTATTGGGGTGAATTCACCCCTCCACTTT
CDR3: CASSLGIGVNSPLHF

V: TRBV28
D: -
size: few
J: TRBJ2-1
DNA: TGTGCCAGCAGTGGACTTGACCCAACGGGTGAGCAGTTCTTC
CDR3: CASSGLDPTGEQFF

V: TRBV29-1
D: -
size: -
J: TRBJ2-2
DNA: TGCAGCGTTGCCTTTCTGGGGTTGGCCGGGGAGCTGTTTTTT
CDR3: CSVAFLGLAGELFF

V: TRBV12-3/TRBV12-4
D: TRBD1
size: -
J: TRBJ1-1
DNA: TGTGCCAGCACGGACAGGTTATCGAACACTGAAGCTTTCTTT
CDR3: CASTDRLSNTEAFF

V: TRBV18
D: -
size: few
J: TRBJ1-5
DNA: TGTGCCAGCTCACCGTCAAGAGGGGTTGGTCAGCCCCAGCATTTT
CDR3: CASSPSRGVGQPQHF

V: TRBV29-1
D: TRBD1
size: -
J: TRBJ2-7
DNA: TGCAGCGTTGTACGGGACAGGCTCAACGAGCAGTACTTC
CDR3: CSVVRDRLNEQYF

V: TRBV5-1
D: -
size: few
J: TRBJ2-2
DNA: TGCGCCAGCAGGTTTAGATACCCCGGGGAGCTGTTTTTT
CDR3: CASRFRYPGELFF

V: TRBV15
D: TRBD1
size: -
J: TRBJ2-3
DNA: TGTGCCATCAAATCCGGGACAGCCACAAAATCTAGCACAGATACGCAGTATTTT
CDR3: CAIKSGTATKSSTDTQYF

V: TRBV27
D: -
size: -
J: TRBJ1-6
DNA: TGTGCCAGCAGTTTATCGGCGGCAGCCGTAAATTCACCCCTCCACTTT
CDR3: CASSLSAAAVNSPLHF

V: TRBV2
D: TRBD1
size: few
J: TRBJ2-5
DNA: TGTGCCAGCAGTGGGACAGGGAAGGAGACCCAGTACTTC
CDR3: CASSGTGKETQYF

V: TRBV20-1
D: -
size: -
J: TRBJ1-2
DNA: TGCAGTGCCGGGACAATCTATGGCTACACCTTC
CDR3: CSAGTIYGYTF

V: TRBV6-5
D: -
size: few
J: TRBJ2-6
DNA: TGTGCCAGCAGTTATTTGACTGGGGCCAACGTCCTGACTTTC
CDR3: CASSYLTGANVLTF

V: TRBV12-3/TRBV12-4
D: TRBD1
size: -
J: TRBJ1-2
DNA: TGTGCCAGCAGTCCCCGACAGGGTGGCTACTATGGCTACACCTTC
CDR3: CASSPRQGGYYGYTF

V: TRBV11-2
D: -
size: -
J: TRBJ1-5
DNA: TGTGCCAGCAGCTTAGGGACGGGAACCCAGCATTTT
CDR3: CASSLGTGTQHF

V: TRBV30
D: -
size: once
J: TRBJ2-3
DNA: TGTGCCTGGAGGCTAAGGGGGGCAGATACGCAGTATTTT
CDR3: CAWRLRGADTQYF

V: TRBV3-1
D: TRBD2
size: -
J: TRBJ2-3
DNA: TGTGCCAGCAGCCAATTCGGGGGGAGTCCGACAGATACGCAGTATTTT
CDR3: CASSQFGGSPTDTQYF

V: TRBV29-1
D: -
size: -
J: TRBJ2-3
DNA: TGCAGCGTCGATTTCCAAGGCACAGATACGCAGTATTTT
CDR3: CSVDFQGTDTQYF

V: TRBV29-1
D: TRBD1
size: -
J: TRBJ1-2
DNA: TGCAGCGTTTGGACAGGGGCCGGCTACACCTTC
CDR3: CSVWTGAGYTF

V: TRBV5-1
D: -
size: -
J: TRBJ2-5
DNA: TGCGCCAGCAGCTTGGCCACCGAGGGCCCCGGTGCAGAGACCCAGTACTTC
CDR3: CASSLATEGPGAETQYF

V: TRBV20-1
D: TRBD1
size: -
J: TRBJ2-6
DNA: TGCAGTGCCAGTTCCGGGACAGGGTTCTCTGGGGCCAACGTCCTGACTTTC
CDR3: CSASSGTGFSGANVLTF

V: TRBV3-1
D: -
size: few
J: TRBJ2-5
DNA: TGTGCCAGTCAGGGGAATTCGGGGACCCAGTACTTC
CDR3: CASQGNSGTQYF

V: TRBV18
D: TRBD2
size: -
J: TRBJ2-5
DNA: TGTGCCAGCTCACTACGGACTAGCGACAACAATGAGCAGTACTTC
CDR3: CASSLRTSDNNEQYF

V: TRBV2
D: -
size: -
J: TRBJ2-7
DNA: TGTGCCAGCAGTGTCTTGAGGTACGAGCAGTACTTC
CDR3: CASSVLRYEQYF

V: TRBV6-1
D: TRBD1
size: -
J: TRBJ1-6
DNA: TGTGCCAGCAGTGAAATCTTGGGACAGGGATTTTATCCCCTCCACTTT
CDR3: CASSEILGQGFYPLHF

V: TRBV7-9
D: TRBD1
size: -
J: TRBJ1-5
DNA: TGTGCCAGCAGCCTGGGACAGGGGGTGTGGCAGCCCCAGCATTTT
CDR3: CASSLGQGVWQPQHF

V: TRBV5-3
D: TRBD1
size: few
J: TRBJ1-2
DNA: TGTGCCAGAAGCGCCCGCTCGGGACAGGGAAATGGCTACACCTTC
CDR3: CARSARSGQGNGYTF

V: TRBV20-1
D: TRBD1
size: few
J: TRBJ2-5
DNA: TGCAGTGCTAGAGATCCTCGACAGGGGGGAGTGGAGACCCAGTACTTC
CDR3: CSARDPRQGGVETQYF

V: TRBV18
D: TRBD1
size: few
J: TRBJ2-1
DNA: TGTGCCGGGTCCCCGGGACAGGGGCTCTATGAGCAGTTCTTC
CDR3: CAGSPGQGLYEQFF

V: TRBV7-3
D: -
size: few
J: TRBJ2-5
DNA: TGTGCCAGCAGCCCGCGATTGGGAGAGACCCAGTACTTC
CDR3: CASSPRLGETQYF